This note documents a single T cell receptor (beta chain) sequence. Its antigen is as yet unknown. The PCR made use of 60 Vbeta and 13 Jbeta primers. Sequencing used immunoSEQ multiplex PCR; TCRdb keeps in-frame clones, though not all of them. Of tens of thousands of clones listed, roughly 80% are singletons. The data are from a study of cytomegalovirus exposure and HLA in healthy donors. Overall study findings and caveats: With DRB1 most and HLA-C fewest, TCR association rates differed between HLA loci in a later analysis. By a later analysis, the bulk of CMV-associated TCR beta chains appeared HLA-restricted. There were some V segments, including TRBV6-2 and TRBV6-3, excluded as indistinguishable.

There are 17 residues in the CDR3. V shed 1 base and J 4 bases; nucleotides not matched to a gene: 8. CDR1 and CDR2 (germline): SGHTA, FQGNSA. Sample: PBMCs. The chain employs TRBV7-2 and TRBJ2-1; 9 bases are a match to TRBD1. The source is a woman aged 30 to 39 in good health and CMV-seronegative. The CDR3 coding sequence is TGTGCCAGCAGCTTAGATCGTGGGACAGGGAGATACAATGAGCAGTTCTTC. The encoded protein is CASSLDRGTGRYNEQFF.